This T cell receptor beta chain comes out of a study of early T cells in non-severe SARS-CoV-2 infection. Study-level background: Sequencing was performed on bulk RNA from unsorted whole blood, leaving chains unpaired.

Unique molecular identifiers were added to individual cDNA molecules. Each CDR3 protein is one row after TCRdb ran MiXCR on the 5' RACE reads. The data contain tens of thousands of distinct CDR3 sequences, over 9% of them seen just once; the ten biggest clones take up more than 6.5%. Points from the study as a whole: The VDJdb matching leaned toward anti-spike CD8 responses and overlooked private and CD4 specificities.

Germline CDR1 is SGDLS and CDR2 is YYNGEE. V shed 0 bases, J shed 8 bases, and the junction held 9 bases outside the gene matches. The CDR3 spans 16 residues. As concerns this clonotype: Its antigen remains unknown.

The V call is TRBV9, the J call TRBJ2-1; 9 bases align to TRBD2. The sample comprised whole blood. The clonotype originates from an adult who was a healthcare worker with PCR-confirmed SARS-CoV-2 infection or an uninfected control (not recorded which). Written as DNA, the CDR3 is TGTGCCAGCAGCGTAGGCTTCGGCGGGGGGGCGGATGAGCAGTTCTTC. This sequence encodes CASSVGFGGGADEQFF. Filled out from reference TRBV9 and TRBJ2-1, the complete variable domain reads DSGVTQTPKHLITATGQRVTLRCSPRSGDLSVYWYQQSLDQGLQFLIQYYNGEERAKGNILERFSAQQFPDLHSELNLSSLELGDSALYFCASSVGFGGGADEQFFGPGTRLTVL.